The clone carrying this TCR beta chain was counted at least ten times. Its antigen is unidentified. This entry belongs to a study of regulatory T cells in long-lasting Graves disease. Study-level results: More public clonotypes were shared by persistent patients (under 3,000) than by new patients (fewer than 1,000).

Time point noted: newly diagnosed GD, antithyroid drugs for less than 3 months. Extracted PBMC RNA gave rise to the TCR library. EDTA tubes were used for drawing about 9 milliliters of peripheral blood. Libraries of TCR beta came from iRepertoire HTBI primers plus Arm-PCR of CDR3 regions. From the multiplex PCR reads, TCRdb called clonotypes with MiXCR, one entry per CDR3 protein. The table lists 450,000 to 700,000 distinct CDR3 sequences, 13% of them singletons, with 10% in the top ten. Germline loops: CDR1 WNHNN, CDR2 SYGVQD (reference sequence). The CDR3 sequence is 16 residues long. The V and J ends lost 3 bases and 2 bases, in that order; junction bases with no gene match: 8. This sample was also put to use in a study of T cells in Graves' hyperthyroidism and ophthalmopathy.

The TCR sequence derives from a man aged 25-45 years with Graves disease. Sequencing was performed on peripheral blood mononuclear cells (PBMCs), taken at new diagnosis, from a patient treated with antithyroid drugs. The rearrangement links TRBV10-1 to TRBJ2-5, with 8 bases matching TRBD2. The chain's CDR3 is CASSESSGRSQETQYF. CDR3 DNA sequence: TGCGCCAGCAGTGAATCAAGCGGGAGATCTCAAGAGACCCAGTACTTC.